This entry describes one T cell receptor (beta chain). Its antigen is not known. Roughly 210 ng DNA, around 30,000 T cell genomes, went into each sorted-subset replicate PCR. Method: immunoSEQ multiplex PCR; TCRdb's copy keeps in-frame clones and lacks some. Counted here are roughly 1,500,000 clones, approximately 98.5% occurring once; the ten biggest clones make up 0.36%. The sample comes from a study of shared clonotypes between healthy human individuals. About the research overall: The donors, a couple of women and a few men, were aged 18 to 49.

Splitting the CD4+ cells yielded a CD45RA+ naive subset and a CD45RA-negative memory subset. Germline CDR1 is SGHTA and CDR2 is FQGNSA. J lost 4 bases, V lost 1 base, and 4 bases had no gene match. This CDR3 is built from 15 residues. Points from the study as a whole: Naive CD4 clonotypes were shared across several donors at about 5.2%.

The chain recombines TRBV7-2 with TRBJ2-1; 7 positions agree with TRBD1. The sequencing input was naive CD4+ T cells sorted from blood. Specified subset: CD45RA+ positively selected. The sequence derives from a man between 25 and 39 years old in good health. DNA of the CDR3: TGTGCCAGCAGCTTAGTGGGGACAGAATACAATGAGCAGTTCTTC. Amino acids: CASSLVGTEYNEQFF.